A selection of T cell receptor beta chains follows, all from one sample in a study of T cells in localized non-small cell lung cancer. Assay used: immunoSEQ multiplex PCR; TCRdb lists only in-frame clones, some missing. The data contain 50,000 to 75,000 clones, around nine tenths of them singletons. The sequences come from peripheral blood, collected before any cancer treatment. The receptors were gathered from a man between 40 and 70 years old with stage I squamous cell lung carcinoma. CDR3s include the opening cysteine and the closing phenylalanine or tryptophan. The D gene is left open where the match is weak. Only some rows state a clone size, as once, few, many or a class for expanded clones.

D gene,V gene,J gene,clone size,CDR3 protein,CDR3 DNA
-,TRBV6-5,TRBJ1-3,-,CASSYSLTDNTIYF,TGTGCCAGCAGTTATTCACTGACGGACAACACCATATATTTT
-,TRBV30,TRBJ2-4,-,CAWGKPGLNKNIQYF,TGTGCCTGGGGTAAACCGGGACTGAACAAAAACATTCAGTACTTC
-,TRBV7-2,TRBJ1-5,-,CASSFGQRNQPQHF,TGTGCCAGCAGCTTTGGGCAGAGAAATCAGCCCCAGCATTTT
-,TRBV2,TRBJ2-1,-,CASSEGLASVDEQFF,TGTGCCAGCAGTGAAGGGCTAGCTAGTGTAGATGAGCAGTTCTTC
-,TRBV19,TRBJ1-1,-,CASSPGLQNTEAFF,TGTGCCAGTAGTCCGGGACTTCAGAACACTGAAGCTTTCTTT
-,TRBV6-5,TRBJ1-1,-,CASGRRGMNTEAFF,TGTGCCAGCGGTAGAAGGGGGATGAACACTGAAGCTTTCTTT
TRBD1,TRBV28,TRBJ2-5,once,CASTPRGTGRPRTQYF,TGTGCCAGCACCCCTCGGGGGACAGGTCGCCCCAGGACCCAGTACTTC
-,TRBV7-8,TRBJ1-2,-,CASSLVGGVLYGYTF,TGTGCCAGCAGCTTAGTTGGCGGGGTCCTTTATGGCTACACCTTC
-,TRBV11-2,TRBJ1-6,-,CAIGGGDSPLHF,TGTGCCATTGGCGGAGGAGACTCACCCCTCCACTTT
TRBD1,TRBV11-1,TRBJ2-2,-,CASSRRQGGTGELFF,TGTGCCAGCAGCCGAAGACAGGGGGGTACCGGGGAGCTGTTTTTT
TRBD2,TRBV27,TRBJ2-5,-,CASSWGREGETQYF,TGTGCCAGCAGCTGGGGCAGGGAGGGAGAGACCCAGTACTTC
TRBD2,TRBV7-2,TRBJ2-1,-,CASSLSSGGYNEQFF,TGTGCCAGCAGCTTAAGTAGCGGGGGGTACAATGAGCAGTTCTTC
-,TRBV5-4,TRBJ2-7,-,CASSLGRSSYEQYF,TGTGCCAGCAGCTTGGGGCGGAGCTCCTACGAGCAGTACTTC
-,TRBV2,TRBJ2-4,few,CASSDRSRGKNIQYF,TGTGCCAGCAGTGACAGGTCAAGGGGCAAAAACATTCAGTACTTC
-,TRBV9,TRBJ1-3,-,CASSVGGGASGNTIYF,TGTGCCAGCAGCGTAGGGGGTGGGGCCTCTGGAAACACCATATATTTT
-,TRBV5-6,TRBJ2-3,few,CASSLRAGDTQYF,TGTGCCAGCAGCTTACGAGCCGGAGATACGCAGTATTTT
-,TRBV30,TRBJ2-7,-,CAWSGPLEGEQYF,TGTGCCTGGAGTGGGCCGCTTGAGGGCGAGCAGTACTTC
-,TRBV4-3,TRBJ1-4,-,CASSPDTARREKLFF,TGCGCCAGCAGCCCGGATACGGCTAGACGCGAAAAACTGTTTTTT